Below are 12 T cell receptor beta chains sequenced from a single sample in a study of blood T cell repertoires in COVID-19. This table comes from immunoSEQ multiplex PCR, and its TCRdb copy is limited to in-frame clones, with some not included. The data contain roughly 200,000 clones, 70% to 80% of them singletons. Specimen: peripheral blood. Source of these receptors: a woman in her 50s with active or convalescent COVID-19.

This clone has just one count. The chain recombines TRBV7-2 with TRBJ2-5; TRBD1 aligns across 7 bases. This CDR3 contains 15 residues. Looked up from germline, CDR1 is SGHTA and CDR2 is FQGNSA. The ends lost 1 base at V and 5 bases at J; junction bases unmatched: 7. The CDR3 sequence is CASSLGPARGETQYF. As DNA, the CDR3 is TGTGCCAGCAGCTTAGGTCCAGCCAGGGGGGAGACCCAGTACTTC.

The chain's CDR3 is CATSGPRGGNQPQHF. In nucleotides, the CDR3 is TGTGCCACCAGTGGCCCTCGGGGGGGTAATCAGCCCCAGCATTTT. The rearrangement joins TRBV24-1 to TRBJ1-5, with D tentatively TRBD1 (5 bases). Germline V gives CDR1 KGHDR, CDR2 SFDVKD. The CDR3 consists of 15 residues. Between the trimmed V and J ends, which lost 5 bases and 4 bases, there was a span of 14 bases.

The CDR3 coding sequence is TGCAGCGTGGCTGTCACAGGGGGCGGATATGGCTACACCTTC. Translation: CSVAVTGGGYGYTF. V and J are TRBV29-1 and TRBJ1-2, with 9 bases matching TRBD1. The CDR3 is made up of 14 amino acids. V lost 6 bases, J lost 5 bases, and 10 bases stayed unmatched. Germline lookup yields CDR1 SQVTM and CDR2 ANQGSEA.

The chain couples TRBV4-1 to TRBJ2-2, with TRBD2 as a possible D gene (5 bases). In germline, CDR1 is MGHRA, CDR2 YSYEKL. This CDR3 comprises 14 residues. Trimming took 0 bases from V and 7 from J, leaving 9 bases between them. In nucleotides, the CDR3 is TGCGCCAGCAGCCAAGATCGGGGAGTCGGGGAGCTGTTTTTT. This translates into CASSQDRGVGELFF.

This clone has just a few counts. V is TRBV3-1 (or the pseudogene TRBV3-2) and J is TRBJ2-1; no reliable D call. The CDR3 sequence is 15 residues long. V dropped 0 bases and J dropped 2 bases, with 8 bases sitting between them. The germline V gene has CDR1 LGHDT and CDR2 YNNKEL (reference sequence). The DNA of the CDR3 is TGTGCCAGCAGCCAAGATAGCCTCGCCTACAATGAGCAGTTCTTC. Protein: CASSQDSLAYNEQFF.

The chain combines TRBV4-2 with TRBJ2-3; TRBD2 matches at 11 bases. J gave up 3 bases and V 0 bases, and 8 bases lay outside the gene matches. CDR1 LGHNA and CDR2 YNFKEQ come from the germline V gene. The CDR3 consists of 18 residues. DNA of the CDR3: TGTGCCAGCAGCCAAGAGATTTACTTAGCGGGGGGGACAGATACGCAGTATTTT. As protein: CASSQEIYLAGGTDTQYF.

The count of this clone is one. The chain joins TRBV27 to TRBJ1-6; 10 bases line up with TRBD1. Germline V gene data show CDR1 as MNHEY and CDR2 as SMNVEV (reference sequence). The CDR3 sequence is 14 residues long. The J segment lost 10 bases and the V segment lost 7 bases, leaving 7 bases of the junction unmatched. The CDR3: CASTQTGGRSPLHF. CDR3 nucleotides: TGTGCCAGCACTCAGACAGGGGGCAGGTCACCCCTCCACTTT.

About this clone: Other DNA variants within this sample encode the same CDR3. The rearrangement links TRBV25-1 to TRBJ1-1; 8 positions match TRBD1. V gave up 4 bases and J gave up 8 bases; unmatched junction bases: 3. Germline V lookup: CDR1 MGHDK, CDR2 SYGVNS. CDR3 length equals 12 residues. CDR3 nucleotide sequence: TGTGCCAGCAGTGCCGGGACAGGCGAAGCTTTCTTT. Amino acids: CASSAGTGEAFF.

The chain links TRBV12-3 or TRBV12-4 to TRBJ1-3; unclear D gene. Trimming shortened V by 1 base and J by 7 bases, and 5 bases separated the two germline ends. This CDR3 has 12 amino acids. CDR3 loop: CASSLGVNTIYF. The CDR3, as DNA: TGTGCCAGCAGTTTAGGAGTGAACACCATATATTTT.

This clone was recorded only once. The chain couples TRBV2 to TRBJ1-3; no reliable D call. Trimming left V 4 bases short and J 8 bases short, with 9 bases between. Looked up from germline, CDR1 is SNHLY and CDR2 is FYNNEI. This CDR3 contains 12 residues. The CDR3 loop reads CASSGEVDTIYF. The CDR3 DNA follows: TGTGCCAGCAGTGGGGAGGTGGACACCATATATTTT.

This chain joins TRBV28 and TRBJ1-1, with D unresolved. CDR3 length equals 14 residues. Trimming stripped 3 bases from V and 4 bases from J, with 12 bases between. Germline V gene lookup returns CDR1 MDHEN and CDR2 SYDVKM. This CDR3 reads CASSLARRGTEAFF. The CDR3 DNA is TGTGCCAGCAGTTTGGCACGCCGGGGCACTGAAGCTTTCTTT. The complete variable domain, with remaining parts taken from reference TRBV28 and TRBJ1-1, reads DVKVTQSSRYLVKRTGEKVFLECVQDMDHENMFWYRQDPGLGLRLIYFSYDVKMKEKGDIPEGYSVSREKKERFSLILESASTNQTSMYLCASSLARRGTEAFFGQGTRLTVV.

The chain links TRBV7-9 to TRBJ1-1; D is perhaps TRBD1 (5 bases). Per the germline V gene, CDR1 is SEHNR and CDR2 is FQNEAQ (reference sequence). Trimming pared 4 bases from V and 2 bases from J, leaving 14 bases between. The CDR3 spans 15 residues. CDR3 bases: TGTGCCAGCAGCTCCTGGGGGGTAATAAACACTGAAGCTTTCTTT. Its protein is CASSSWGVINTEAFF.